Below, 12 T cell receptor beta chains from the same sample are listed, as sequenced in a study of blood T cell repertoires in COVID-19. Using immunoSEQ multiplex PCR, the repertoire was profiled, and TCRdb retains in-frame clones only, with some absent. The sample holds roughly 150,000 clones, 65% to 85% seen once. The sample was PBMCs or T cells enriched from blood (not recorded which). The receptors were sampled from a woman in her 40s with acute COVID-19.

This clone occurred a few times. The chain has TRBV5-6 and TRBJ2-2; the D gene is possibly TRBD1 (6 bases). This CDR3 comprises 14 residues. Germline CDR1 and CDR2: SGHDT and YYEEEE. Trimming pared 4 bases from V and 6 bases from J, leaving 13 bases between. CDR3 residues: CASSVLSGAGELFF. The CDR3 nucleotides read TGTGCCAGCAGCGTATTATCAGGGGCCGGGGAGCTGTTTTTT.

V and J are TRBV11-2 and TRBJ2-3, with TRBD2 matching 7 bases. V gave up 5 bases and J gave up 1 base; unmatched junction bases: 15. The germline V gene has CDR1 SGHAT and CDR2 FQNNGV. There are 18 residues in the CDR3. The CDR3: CASSPLRSSGTGTDTQYF. The CDR3 DNA follows: TGTGCCAGCAGCCCGCTTAGGTCTAGCGGAACGGGCACAGATACGCAGTATTTT.

This clone showed up just a few times. The chain employs TRBV30 and TRBJ1-2; D is undetermined. Trimming took off 8 bases at V and 2 bases at J, with 9 bases between the two ends. The CDR3 runs to 11 residues. Per germline, CDR1 GTSNPN and CDR2 SVGIG (reference sequence). The CDR3 sequence: CAMTPNYGYTF. DNA of the CDR3: TGTGCCATGACACCGAACTATGGCTACACCTTC.

J is TRBJ2-7 and V is TRBV5-1, with 9 positions matching TRBD2. Germline-derived CDR1 and CDR2 are SGHRS and YFSETQ. The trim removed 4 bases at V and 0 bases at J, leaving 8 bases unmatched. This CDR3 comprises 16 residues. The CDR3 loop reads CASSLVVSGGSYEQYF. The DNA of the CDR3 is TGCGCCAGCAGCCTCGTTGTTAGCGGGGGCTCCTACGAGCAGTACTTC.

J is TRBJ2-3 and V is TRBV7-8, with 7 bases matching TRBD2. Trimming took 2 bases from V and 4 from J; bases not matched to a gene: 12. This CDR3 comprises 17 residues. Germline V gene sequence: CDR1 SGHVS, CDR2 FQNEAQ. CDR3 amino acids: CASSLLFAGEGADTQYF. Written as DNA, the CDR3 is TGTGCCAGCAGCTTATTATTTGCGGGAGAGGGAGCAGATACGCAGTATTTT.

The V call is TRBV19, the J call TRBJ1-5, with D uncertain. The CDR3 has 15 amino acids. Germline CDR1 is LNHDA and CDR2 is SQIVND (reference sequence). Trimming left V 4 bases short and J 7 bases short, with 17 bases between. The CDR3 sequence is CASSSQAAGGQPQHF. Written as DNA, the CDR3 is TGTGCCAGTAGTAGTCAGGCAGCGGGAGGGCAGCCCCAGCATTTT.

The chain uses TRBV5-1 and TRBJ2-7; perhaps TRBD2 as D (6 bases). V dropped 7 bases and J dropped 3 bases, with 17 bases sitting between them. This CDR3 is built from 14 residues. Germline CDR1 and CDR2: SGHRS and YFSETQ. The CDR3 here is CASAPAGRNYEQYF. CDR3 nucleotide sequence: TGCGCCAGCGCGCCTGCAGGGAGGAACTACGAGCAGTACTTC.

The chain uses TRBV19 and TRBJ1-5, with D possibly being TRBD1 (6 bases). Germline values: CDR1 LNHDA, CDR2 SQIVND (reference sequence). V was cut by 4 bases and J by 1 base, with 14 bases left in between. The CDR3 runs to 16 residues. CDR3 amino acids: CASSTLGTLSNQPQHF. The CDR3 DNA is TGTGCCAGTAGTACTCTTGGGACACTAAGCAATCAGCCCCAGCATTTT.

The rearrangement uses TRBV10-3 and TRBJ1-3; 11 bases align to TRBD1. V shed 4 bases, J shed 0 bases, and the junction held 11 bases outside the gene matches. This CDR3 is built from 19 residues. In germline, CDR1 is ENHRY, CDR2 SYGVKD. The CDR3 here is CAISGADRGLLSSGNTIYF. Written as DNA, the CDR3 is TGTGCCATCAGTGGAGCGGACAGGGGGCTACTGAGCTCTGGAAACACCATATATTTT.

CDR3 nucleotide sequence: TGCAGCGTTGAAAGGATTCTAGGCGTTAACAATGAGCAGTTCTTC. This translates into CSVERILGVNNEQFF. This sequence joins TRBV29-1 and TRBJ2-1; D unclear. The CDR3 contains 15 residues. The germline V gene encodes CDR1 SQVTM and CDR2 ANQGSEA. Trimming stripped 2 bases from V and 5 bases from J, with 16 bases between.

This sequence joins TRBV7-9 and TRBJ2-1; TRBD1 might be the D (5 bases). The CDR3 length is 15 residues. The germline V and J ends were trimmed by 3 bases and 0 bases, with 9 bases remaining between them. CDR1 SEHNR and CDR2 FQNEAQ come from the germline V gene (reference sequence). Here the CDR3 DNA reads TGTGCCAGCAGCTTTTTGGACATCTCCTACAATGAGCAGTTCTTC. Its translation: CASSFLDISYNEQFF. The full variable domain, rest sourced from reference TRBV7-9 and TRBJ2-1, is DTGVSQNPRHKITKRGQNVTFRCDPISEHNRLYWYRQTLGQGPEFLTYFQNEAQLEKSRLLSDRFSAERPKGSFSTLEIQRTEQGDSAMYLCASSFLDISYNEQFFGPGTRLTVL.

The chain combines TRBV5-6 with TRBJ2-1, with TRBD2 matching over 9 bases. Germline CDR1 SGHDT, CDR2 YYEEEE. The CDR3 is made up of 12 amino acids. The DNA for the CDR3 is TGTGGATCTAGCGGGAACTACAATGAGCAGTTCTTC. Its protein product is CGSSGNYNEQFF.